This T cell receptor (beta chain) comes out of a study of blood T cell repertoires in COVID-19. Overall study context: PBMCs, B-cell-depleted T cells, or T cells provided the cDNA or gDNA that made up the material.

In the authors' workflow: Reference gene primer amplification yielded estimated nucleated cell counts. The table came from immunoSEQ multiplex PCR; TCRdb's copy has only in-frame clones and leaves some out. Clone size and the V and J calls come from that table; the DNA yielded D and trimming. This sample has about 350,000 clones, with over 75% found just once. Living in 24 US areas, the participants were between roughly 18 and 90 years of age. Cohort 3 recovered donors had two negative PCRs, clearance, or symptom resolution. The TCR was taken from a woman aged 25 to 39 who had recovered from COVID-19. The specimen was PBMCs or T cells enriched from blood (not recorded which).

CDR3 amino acids: CSPLVKLFF. As DNA, the CDR3 is TGCAGCCCCCTCGTAAAACTGTTTTTT. This chain uses TRBV20-1 with TRBJ1-4; D ambiguous. Germline-derived CDR1 and CDR2 are DFQATT and SNEGSKA (reference sequence). The CDR3 is 9 amino acids.